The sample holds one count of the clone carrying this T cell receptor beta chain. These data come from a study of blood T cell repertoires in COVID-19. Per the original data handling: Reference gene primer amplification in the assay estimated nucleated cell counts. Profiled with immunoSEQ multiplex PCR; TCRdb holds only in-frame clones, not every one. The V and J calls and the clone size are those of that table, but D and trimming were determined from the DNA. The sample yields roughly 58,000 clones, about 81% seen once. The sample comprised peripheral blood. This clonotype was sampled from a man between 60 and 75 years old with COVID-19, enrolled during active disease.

CDR3 in DNA: TGTGCCAGCAGTGAACAACCGCTACAGGGGACCTACGAGCAGTACTTC. As protein: CASSEQPLQGTYEQYF. J is TRBJ2-7 and V is TRBV6-1; TRBD1 matches at 7 bases. The length of the CDR3 is 16 residues. Germline CDR1 reads MNHNS; CDR2 reads SASEGT. V shed 2 bases and J 2 bases; nucleotides not matched to a gene: 9.